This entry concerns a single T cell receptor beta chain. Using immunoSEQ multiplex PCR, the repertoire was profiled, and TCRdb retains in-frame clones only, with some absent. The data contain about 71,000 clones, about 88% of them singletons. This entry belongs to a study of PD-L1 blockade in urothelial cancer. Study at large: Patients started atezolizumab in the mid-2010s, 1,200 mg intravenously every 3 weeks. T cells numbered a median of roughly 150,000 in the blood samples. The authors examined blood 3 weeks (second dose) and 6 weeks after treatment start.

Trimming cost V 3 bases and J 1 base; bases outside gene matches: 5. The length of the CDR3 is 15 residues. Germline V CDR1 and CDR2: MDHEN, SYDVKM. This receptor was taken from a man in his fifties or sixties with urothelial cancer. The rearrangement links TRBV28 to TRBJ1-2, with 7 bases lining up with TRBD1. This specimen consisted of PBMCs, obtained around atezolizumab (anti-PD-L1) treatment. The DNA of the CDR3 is TGTGCCAGCAGTTTGCGATCAGGGGGTAACTATGGCTACACCTTC. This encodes CASSLRSGGNYGYTF.